This T cell receptor beta chain was sequenced during a study of technical replicates of blood from a few donors. Some clones are missing from TCRdb's copy, which holds only in-frame ones; the method was immunoSEQ multiplex PCR. The data show approximately 87,000 clones, with about 91% seen just once and about 0.4% held by the top ten. The CDR3 contains 14 residues. CDR1 is SGHNT, CDR2 YENEEA, per germline. Trimming took 1 base from V and 3 from J, leaving 9 bases between them. The source of this sequence is a human donor in good health. Some clones in this sample may be carry-over from other donors' samples. Specimen: T cells isolated from PBMCs. The J gene is TRBJ1-1, the V gene TRBV11-3; D unclear. The CDR3 reads CASSLGFIDTEAFF. The DNA of the CDR3 is TGTGCCAGCAGCTTAGGTTTCATAGACACTGAAGCTTTCTTT.